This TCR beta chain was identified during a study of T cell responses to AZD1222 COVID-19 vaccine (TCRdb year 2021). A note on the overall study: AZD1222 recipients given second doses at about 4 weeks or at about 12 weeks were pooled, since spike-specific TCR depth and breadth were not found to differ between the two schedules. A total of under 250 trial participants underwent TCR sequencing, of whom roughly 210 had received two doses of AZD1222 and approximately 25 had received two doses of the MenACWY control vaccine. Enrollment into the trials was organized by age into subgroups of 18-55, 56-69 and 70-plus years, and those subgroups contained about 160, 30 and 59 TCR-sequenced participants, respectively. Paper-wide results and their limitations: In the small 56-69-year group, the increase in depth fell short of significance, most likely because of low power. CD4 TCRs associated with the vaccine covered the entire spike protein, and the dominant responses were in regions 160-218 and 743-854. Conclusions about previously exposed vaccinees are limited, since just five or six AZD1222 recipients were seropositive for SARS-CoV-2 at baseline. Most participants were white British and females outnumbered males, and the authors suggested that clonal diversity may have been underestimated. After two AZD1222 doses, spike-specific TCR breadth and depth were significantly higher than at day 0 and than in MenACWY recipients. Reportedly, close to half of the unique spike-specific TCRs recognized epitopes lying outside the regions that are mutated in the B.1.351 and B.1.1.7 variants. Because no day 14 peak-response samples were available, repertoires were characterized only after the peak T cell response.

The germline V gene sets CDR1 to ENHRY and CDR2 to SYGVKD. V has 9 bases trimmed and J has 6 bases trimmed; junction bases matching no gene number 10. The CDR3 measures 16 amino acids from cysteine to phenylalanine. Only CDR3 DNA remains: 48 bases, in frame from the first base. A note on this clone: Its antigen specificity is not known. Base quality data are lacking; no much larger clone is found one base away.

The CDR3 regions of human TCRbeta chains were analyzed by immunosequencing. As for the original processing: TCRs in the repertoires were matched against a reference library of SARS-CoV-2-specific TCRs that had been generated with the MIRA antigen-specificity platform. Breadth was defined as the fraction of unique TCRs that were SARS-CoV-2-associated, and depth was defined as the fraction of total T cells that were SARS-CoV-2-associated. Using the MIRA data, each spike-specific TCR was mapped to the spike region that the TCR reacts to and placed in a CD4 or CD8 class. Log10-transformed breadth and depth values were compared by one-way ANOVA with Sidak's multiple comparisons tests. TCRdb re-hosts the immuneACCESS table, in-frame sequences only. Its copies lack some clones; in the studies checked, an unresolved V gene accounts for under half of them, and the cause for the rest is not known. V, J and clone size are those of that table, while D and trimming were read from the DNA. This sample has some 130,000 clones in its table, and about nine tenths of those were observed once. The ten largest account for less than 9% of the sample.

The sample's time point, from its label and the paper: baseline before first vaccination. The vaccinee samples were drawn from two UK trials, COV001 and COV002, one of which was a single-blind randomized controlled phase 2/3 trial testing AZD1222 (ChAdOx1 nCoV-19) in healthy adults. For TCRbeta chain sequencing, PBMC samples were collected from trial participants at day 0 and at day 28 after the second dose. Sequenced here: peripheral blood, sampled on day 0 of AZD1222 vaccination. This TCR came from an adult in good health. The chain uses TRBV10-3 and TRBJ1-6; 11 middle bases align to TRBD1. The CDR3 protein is CAIGQGARVTNSPLHF. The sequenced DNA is TGTGCCATTGGACAGGGGGCGCGGGTAACTAATTCACCCCTCCACTTT.